This entry concerns a single TCR beta chain. Its antigen is not identified. Each CDR3 protein is one row after TCRdb ran MiXCR on the reads. The table lists approximately 1,000,000 distinct CDR3 sequences, around 29% of them singletons. Per the germline V gene, CDR1 is SGHVS and CDR2 is FQNEAQ. V was trimmed by 5 bases and J by 8 bases, leaving 15 bases between them. This CDR3 has 13 residues. This entry belongs to a study of T cell repertoires in cytomegalovirus infection. Sequences were derived from cultured CD8+ T cells from PBMCs, sampled from culture after CMV antigen stimulation. The J gene is TRBJ1-2, the V gene TRBV7-8; D remains ambiguous. The sequence came from a human donor in good health (CMV status not recorded). Some clones in this sample may be carry-over from other donors' samples. CDR3 loop: CASSPSPPLGYTF. CDR3 in DNA: TGTGCCAGCAGCCCTAGTCCACCCCTAGGCTACACCTTC.